This T cell receptor (beta chain) comes out of a study of shared clonotypes between healthy human individuals. Notes on the study in general: As a rule, naive subsets had a larger estimated richness than memory subsets.

Germline assignment: CDR1 MDHEN and CDR2 SYDVKM. The CDR3 consists of 15 residues. V shed 5 bases, J shed 2 bases, and the junction held 6 bases outside the gene matches. TCRdb's copy holds only in-frame clones and misses some; the assay was immunoSEQ multiplex PCR. The sample lists fewer than 130,000 clones; about 70% were seen once. Details on this clone: The antigen is not known. The same CDR3 can be traced to other DNA sequences in this sample.

The chain employs TRBV28 and TRBJ2-1; 7 nucleotides agree with TRBD1. This TCR came from a woman in her thirties in good health. Sequenced material: memory CD8+ T cells sorted from blood. This sample's subset: CD45RO+ cells pooled with CCR7-negative TemRA cells. In nucleotides, the CDR3 is TGTGCCAGCAGTCAAACAGGGGAACCCTACAATGAGCAGTTCTTC. Translation gives CASSQTGEPYNEQFF. Drawing the rest from reference TRBV28 and TRBJ2-1, the complete variable domain is DVKVTQSSRYLVKRTGEKVFLECVQDMDHENMFWYRQDPGLGLRLIYFSYDVKMKEKGDIPEGYSVSREKKERFSLILESASTNQTSMYLCASSQTGEPYNEQFFGPGTRLTVL.